Reported below is one T cell receptor beta chain. Its matching antigen is unknown. Once RNA had been extracted, it was reverse transcribed into cDNA to act as the sequencing template. Some clones are missing from TCRdb's copy, which holds only in-frame ones; the method was immunoSEQ multiplex PCR. The table records a few hundred thousand clones, around two fifths of them present only once. Treatment defined: oral pan-JAK inhibitor, 5-10 mg twice daily. This sample is drawn from a study of CD8+ T cells in alopecia areata. Study as a whole: Tofacitinib administration to treated patients was oral, at 5 to 10 mg twice daily. Study-wide results and limits: Scalp clonality and expanded CD8+ clones among the top 100 fell significantly with tofacitinib.

The CDR3 sequence is 15 residues long. Trimming shortened V by 0 bases and J by 7 bases, and 16 bases separated the two germline ends. Germline V CDR1 and CDR2: SNHLY, FYNNEI. The chain links TRBV2 to TRBJ2-7; possible D gene TRBD1, 5 bases. The receptor was isolated from a human donor with alopecia areata. This material consisted of CD4+ T cells sorted from blood, taken between weeks 30 and 35, from a patient treated with tofacitinib. The CDR3 nucleotides read TGTGCCAGCAGTGAAGCAGGCCAGACGAAGGGGGAGCAGTACTTC. It encodes CASSEAGQTKGEQYF.